Sequencing of this T cell receptor (beta chain) was carried out in a study of OX40 agonist ivuxolimab in advanced cancers. With respect to the entire study: The costimulatory receptor OX40 (CD134) was targeted by ivuxolimab, a fully human IgG2 agonistic monoclonal antibody. Intravenous ivuxolimab was administered to patients every 2 weeks at six dose levels: 0.01, 0.1, 0.3, 1.5, 3 and 10 mg/kg. Of the 50 to 55 patients in dose escalation, some 20 had hepatocellular carcinoma, some 15 had melanoma, 9 had renal cell carcinoma and 9 had head and neck cancer. In the dose-escalation cohort, 82.7% of patients were male, and the mean age was approximately 55 years, with a range of roughly 20 to 80. Patients were allowed to have had prior anti-PD-1, anti-PD-L1 or anti-CTLA-4 therapy, and more than 35% of the dose-escalation patients had been treated with checkpoint inhibitors. Partial responses were achieved by three dose-escalation patients, of whom one had hepatocellular carcinoma and two had cutaneous melanoma. Peripheral TCRbeta sequencing aimed to test whether ivuxolimab altered TCR sequence diversity and caused clonal T-cell expansion. The paper reports the monotherapy dose-escalation portion (N of about 50 patients) of the phase I ivuxolimab trial.

Patients with autoimmune disease history or receiving systemic immunosuppression were excluded from the trial. In every dose cohort, peripheral blood was drawn for TCR sequencing at baseline, cycle 4 day 1, and cycle 7 day 1. The samples were drawn from a first-in-human, open-label, multicenter phase I dose-escalation trial of ivuxolimab. The trial enrolled adults with locally advanced or metastatic head and neck squamous cell, hepatocellular, melanoma or renal cell carcinoma. CD4+ and CD8+ T cells were sorted separately from peripheral blood before TCR sequencing. On this clone itself: What this receptor recognizes is not known. No base quality values were provided; no much bigger clone lies one nucleotide off.

What the study reported, not specific to this receptor: After ivuxolimab, expanded clones were on average more numerous among CD8+ T cells than among CD4+ T cells. Antigen specificity was not determined for the clonally expanded peripheral T cells. Low levels of normalized T-cell clonal expansion were also shown by some nonresponding patients. Clonal expansion of both CD4+ and CD8+ blood T cells was observed from baseline to week 6 at doses 0.1 to 3.0 mg/kg. In partial responders in the 0.1-3.0 mg/kg groups, normalized peripheral clonal expansion was found to be among the lowest, especially among CD8+ T cells.

Genomic DNA was isolated from the sorted cells so that the TCRbeta CDR3 region could be sequenced. TCRbeta CDR3 regions were sequenced using the immunoSEQ Assay. TCRdb stores this immuneACCESS table with in-frame sequences only. Part of the clones is absent; in the studies checked, under half of the shortfall reflects unresolved V genes, and no reason is known for the rest. The sample table records tens of thousands of clones; approximately 87% of these occur just once. The ten largest clones represent approximately 23% of the sample. This receptor was identified in an adult with an advanced solid tumor such as melanoma, head and neck, liver or kidney cancer. Sequencing used CD4+ or CD8+ T cells sorted from blood, obtained in a trial of the OX40 agonist ivuxolimab.

The DNA sequence is as follows: TGTGCCAGCAGCTGGGTCGGGACAGATACGCAGTATTTT. This yields the protein CASSWVGTDTQYF. The chain was built from TRBV7-9 and TRBJ2-3, with the D segment identity uncertain. V loses 4 bases, J loses 3 bases, and the germline ends lie 8 bases apart. Including the terminal cysteine and phenylalanine, the CDR3 comprises 13 residues. CDR3 DNA only is kept here, 39 bases in frame from base 1. The CDR1 and CDR2 encoded by the germline V gene (reference sequence) are SEHNR and FQNEAQ.